The source of this TCR beta chain is a study of shared clonotypes between healthy human individuals. Overall study findings and caveats: The genetic and exposure-history diversity represented was limited by few donors.

CD45RO-negative, CCR7-positively selected cells formed the naive CD8 fraction, excluding terminally differentiated effector memory CD45RA+ cells. Comment on this clone: The antigen remains undetermined.

This CDR3 is built from 14 residues. The V end lost 3 bases, the J end lost 5 bases, and 11 bases lay between the germline ends. The germline V gene encodes CDR1 SGHTA and CDR2 FQGNSA. The authors distributed each subset's genomic DNA evenly over several immunoSEQ plates. TCRdb's table, derived via immunoSEQ multiplex PCR, lists solely in-frame clones and lacks some. The profile shows some 800,000 clones, 80% to 95% of them singletons. Material for sequencing was naive CD8+ T cells sorted from blood. The receptor was derived from a man aged 25-45 years in good health. The chain is built from TRBV7-2 and TRBJ1-5, with D tentatively TRBD1 (5 bases). The CDR3 DNA reads as TGTGCCAGCAGCTTGGAGGGGACGCATCAGCCCCAGCATTTT. It encodes CASSLEGTHQPQHF.